These 30 T cell receptor beta chains share one sample of origin, sequenced in a study of vaccination and CD4 T cells after COVID-19. Sequenced with the Oncomine TCR Beta short-read assay was DNA taken from cultured CD4+ T cells. TCRdb itself ran the PCR reads through MiXCR, one entry per CDR3 protein. Of approximately 15,000 distinct CDR3 sequences listed, roughly 51% are singletons. Their specific antigens are unknown. Documented treatment: approximately nine-day PBMC culture with coronavirus spike peptide pools or control peptides (ViraFEST assay). The sequencing input was CD4+ T cells from blood, cultured in vitro. Every receptor here comes from a human donor who had recovered from COVID-19.

The gene calls are TRBV2 and TRBJ2-3, with 8 bases identical to TRBD2. The germline gives CDR1 SNHLY, CDR2 FYNNEI. The CDR3 is made up of 14 amino acids. The V segment lost 6 bases and the J segment 4 bases; nucleotides outside the gene matches: 6. CDR3 sequence: CASREAGGPDTQYF. The CDR3 region has the DNA TGTGCCAGCAGGGAGGCGGGGGGCCCAGATACGCAGTATTTT.

This clonotype showed up just a few times. The chain links TRBV20-1 to TRBJ2-1; 13 positions match TRBD2. CDR3 size: 14 residues. The junction had 5 bases not matched to a gene; V was cut back by 5 bases and J by 7 bases. Per germline, CDR1 DFQATT and CDR2 SNEGSKA (reference sequence). The CDR3: CSARTSGGPNEQFF. In DNA, the CDR3 is TGCAGTGCTCGGACTAGCGGGGGACCGAATGAGCAGTTCTTC.

This clonotype has more than one count but fewer than ten. The chain combines TRBV2 with TRBJ2-7, with unresolved D. The V gene's germline CDR1 is SNHLY and CDR2 FYNNEI. The CDR3 extends over 12 amino acids. Trimming stripped 6 bases from V and 3 bases from J, with 9 bases between. The CDR3 loop reads CASSFGVYEQYF. The CDR3 nucleotides read TGTGCCAGCAGCTTTGGAGTCTACGAGCAGTACTTC. Looking up the rest from reference TRBV2 and TRBJ2-7 gives the full variable domain: EPEVTQTPSHQVTQMGQEVILRCVPISNHLYFYWYRQILGQKVEFLVSFYNNEISEKSEIFDDQFSVERPDGSNFTLKIRSTKLEDSAMYFCASSFGVYEQYFGPGTRLTVT.

This clonotype showed up just a few times. This rearrangement joins TRBV6-2 or TRBV6-3 to TRBJ1-5; 11 bases fit TRBD1. The CDR3 is 19 amino acids. J was trimmed by 0 bases and V by 6 bases; bases with no gene match: 13. The germline CDR1 and CDR2 sequences are MNHEY and SVGEGT. CDR3 nucleotides: TGTGCCAGCAGAACTCTCGGGACAGGGGGAGTCCATAGCAATCAGCCCCAGCATTTT. Its protein product is CASRTLGTGGVHSNQPQHF.

The J gene is TRBJ1-1, the V gene TRBV5-1; D call uncertain. V lost 2 bases and J lost 7, with 12 bases in between. CDR1 is SGHRS, CDR2 YFSETQ, per germline. The CDR3 consists of 13 residues. DNA for the CDR3: TGCGCCAGCAGCTTAATAGAAGAGGATGAAGCTTTCTTT. Its protein is CASSLIEEDEAFF. The entire variable domain, with the rest obtained from reference TRBV5-1 and TRBJ1-1, is as follows: KAGVTQTPRYLIKTRGQQVTLSCSPISGHRSVSWYQQTPGQGLQFLFEYFSETQRNKGNFPGRFSGRQFSNSRSEMNVSTLELGDSALYLCASSLIEEDEAFFGQGTRLTVV.

The gene calls are TRBV12-3 or TRBV12-4 and TRBJ1-3; D is unclear. CDR3 length equals 13 residues. Between the trimmed V and J ends, which lost 5 bases and 1 base, there was a span of 6 bases. The CDR3 protein is CASSPTSGNTIYF. In DNA form, the CDR3 reads TGTGCCAGCAGTCCGACGTCTGGAAACACCATATATTTT.

The J gene is TRBJ1-5, the V gene TRBV28; 7 bases line up with TRBD1. The germline V gene encodes CDR1 MDHEN and CDR2 SYDVKM. The CDR3 covers 16 residues. V dropped 2 bases and J dropped 4; count of bases not matched to a gene: 8. The CDR3 DNA is TGTGCCAGCAGTTTACTCGACAGGGCGCAAAATCAGCCCCAGCATTTT. This encodes CASSLLDRAQNQPQHF.

In this sample, this clonotype turned up a few times. The rearrangement links TRBV11-2 to TRBJ1-1; D is perhaps TRBD1 (5 bases). CDR3 length: 14 amino acids. The germline CDR1 and CDR2 sequences are SGHAT and FQNNGV. V lost 3 bases and J 2 bases, leaving 10 bases between the germline ends. The DNA for the CDR3 is TGTGCCAGCAGCTTGGGGGGTAGAAACACTGAAGCTTTCTTT. Translated: CASSLGGRNTEAFF.

The rearrangement joins TRBV4-2 to TRBJ1-2; a possible D gene is TRBD1 (5 bases). CDR3 length: 16 amino acids. The V gene's germline CDR1 is LGHNA and CDR2 YNFKEQ. Trimming took off 1 base at V and 5 bases at J, with 17 bases between the two ends. As DNA, the CDR3 is TGTGCCAGCAGCCAAGGGGGCGGGGCCCAGGTGTATGGCTACACCTTC. Its protein product is CASSQGGGAQVYGYTF.

This clonotype has just a few counts. The V call is TRBV6-2 or TRBV6-3, the J call TRBJ1-2; D is uncertain. Deletions cut 0 bases from V and 8 bases from J, with 10 bases between. The CDR3 has 13 residues. Germline CDR1 reads MNHEY; CDR2 reads SVGEGT. The CDR3 spells CASSYSGSHGYTF. DNA for the CDR3: TGTGCCAGCAGTTACTCCGGGAGTCACGGCTACACCTTC.

The chain employs TRBV15 and TRBJ1-5, with D unresolved. Germline V gene data show CDR1 as LNHNV and CDR2 as YYDKDF (reference sequence). V was clipped by 5 bases and J by 4 bases, with 12 bases between them. CDR3 length: 14 amino acids. The DNA for the CDR3 is TGTGCCACCAGCGGTGACCCGGGAAATCAGCCCCAGCATTTT. It codes for CATSGDPGNQPQHF.

J is TRBJ1-2 and V is TRBV6-1, with 8 bases that match TRBD1. The V and J ends lost 7 bases and 8 bases, in that order; junction bases with no gene match: 12. Germline CDR1 MNHNS, CDR2 SASEGT. The CDR3 consists of 14 residues. The DNA of the CDR3 is TGTGCCAGCAAGACGGGACAGGCGGCGCGCGGCTACACCTTC. Its protein is CASKTGQAARGYTF.

The chain recombines TRBV20-1 with TRBJ2-2; D gene ambiguous. This CDR3 is 14 amino acids long. V was trimmed by 3 bases and J by 4 bases, leaving 12 bases between them. Germline CDR1 reads DFQATT; CDR2 reads SNEGSKA (reference sequence). CDR3 in DNA: TGCAGTGCTAGGGTATCAACCGGCACCGGGGAGCTGTTTTTT. Its protein is CSARVSTGTGELFF.

This clonotype was detected only once. V usage is TRBV2 and J usage is TRBJ1-1; D is uncertain. Trimming left V 6 bases short and J 4 bases short, with 12 bases between. CDR3 length equals 13 residues. Germline lookup yields CDR1 SNHLY and CDR2 FYNNEI. CDR3 sequence: CASRGSWGTEAFF. In DNA form, the CDR3 reads TGTGCCAGCAGGGGCAGTTGGGGCACTGAAGCTTTCTTT.

This clonotype was seen more than once but under ten times. The rearrangement joins TRBV7-9 to TRBJ2-1; possible D gene TRBD2, 5 bases. The CDR3 spans 14 residues. CDR1 SEHNR and CDR2 FQNEAQ come from the germline V gene (reference sequence). V shed 4 bases and J shed 8 bases, with 15 bases lying between them. The CDR3 sequence is CASSSVGLGDEQFF. As DNA, the CDR3 is TGTGCCAGCAGCTCGGTTGGACTCGGGGATGAGCAGTTCTTC.

V and J are TRBV5-1 and TRBJ1-2, with D uncertain. Between the trimmed V and J ends, which lost 5 bases and 4 bases, there was a span of 12 bases. The germline V gene encodes CDR1 SGHRS and CDR2 YFSETQ. The length of the CDR3 is 13 residues. For the CDR3, the DNA is TGCGCCAGCAGAGAGAATCCGGGCTATGGCTACACCTTC. It yields the protein CASRENPGYGYTF. The full variable domain, its missing parts supplied by reference TRBV5-1 and TRBJ1-2, is KAGVTQTPRYLIKTRGQQVTLSCSPISGHRSVSWYQQTPGQGLQFLFEYFSETQRNKGNFPGRFSGRQFSNSRSEMNVSTLELGDSALYLCASRENPGYGYTFGSGTRLTVV.

The table lists this clonotype with a few counts. V and J are TRBV19 and TRBJ1-2; D is unresolved. This CDR3 comprises 12 residues. The germline CDR1 and CDR2 sequences are LNHDA and SQIVND (reference sequence). Trimming shortened V by 4 bases and J by 13 bases, and 16 bases separated the two germline ends. DNA for the CDR3: TGTGCCAGTAGTAGAGGATGGACGGCGGGCACCTTC. This sequence encodes CASSRGWTAGTF.

By its share, this clonotype is large. The chain carries TRBV27 and TRBJ2-7; 8 nucleotides line up with TRBD1. This CDR3 contains 13 residues. Unmatched junction bases numbered 4, after V lost 8 bases and J lost 1 base. CDR1 is MNHEY and CDR2 is SMNVEV in the germline V gene (reference sequence). This chain's CDR3 is CASRRQGSYEQYF. CDR3 DNA sequence: TGTGCCAGCCGACGACAGGGGTCCTACGAGCAGTACTTC.

The chain joins TRBV6-1 to TRBJ1-4; D might be TRBD1 (5 bases). Trimming took 7 bases from V and 0 from J, leaving 15 bases between them. Germline CDR1 and CDR2: MNHNS and SASEGT. This CDR3 comprises 16 residues. The CDR3 sequence is CASTDRQFATNEKLFF. In DNA, the CDR3 is TGTGCCAGCACCGACCGACAGTTTGCAACTAATGAAAAACTGTTTTTT.

The chain links TRBV20-1 to TRBJ1-1; D is undetermined. The germline CDR1 and CDR2 sequences are DFQATT and SNEGSKA (reference sequence). V gave up 0 bases and J gave up 0 bases, with 17 bases separating them. This CDR3 contains 17 residues. As DNA, the CDR3 is TGCAGTGCTAGAGATCCAGGCAGGAGCTCCTTGAACACTGAAGCTTTCTTT. This encodes CSARDPGRSSLNTEAFF.

This clonotype is large (0.1 to 1%) within its sample. The J gene is TRBJ1-2, the V gene TRBV20-1; the D is unclear. The CDR3 consists of 12 residues. The germline CDR1 and CDR2 sequences are DFQATT and SNEGSKA (reference sequence). Deletions cut 5 bases from V and 8 bases from J, with 15 bases between. The CDR3 region is CSAPVKKGGYTF. The DNA for the CDR3 is TGCAGTGCTCCCGTCAAGAAAGGCGGCTACACCTTC.

V gene TRBV11-3 combines with J gene TRBJ2-2, with unresolved D. The length of the CDR3 is 12 residues. Germline CDR1 and CDR2: SGHNT and YENEEA. V lost 9 bases, J lost 2 bases, and 7 bases lay in between. The CDR3 coding sequence is TGTGCCAGGGGGTTAAACACCGGGGAGCTGTTTTTT. It is translated as CARGLNTGELFF.

In this sample, this clonotype turned up a few times. The DNA for the CDR3 is TGTGCCAGCAGCCTTTCGAGGGATACGCAGTATTTT. This gives the protein CASSLSRDTQYF. This sequence joins TRBV7-2 and TRBJ2-3, with D unresolved. Germline V gene data show CDR1 as SGHTA and CDR2 as FQGNSA. CDR3 length: 12 amino acids. Trimming left V 5 bases short and J 6 bases short, with 9 bases between.

The rearrangement joins TRBV10-2 to TRBJ1-5, with D unclear. This CDR3 comprises 14 residues. Trimming took 3 bases from V and 4 from J, leaving 10 bases between them. Germline assignment: CDR1 WSHSY and CDR2 SAAADI. The CDR3 nucleotides read TGCGCCAGCAGTGAAACAACAAAGAATCAGCCCCAGCATTTT. It is translated as CASSETTKNQPQHF.

V usage is TRBV6-1 and J usage is TRBJ1-2; D call uncertain. CDR1 and CDR2 from the germline V gene are MNHNS and SASEGT. V lost 1 base to trimming and J lost 7 bases, with 10 bases between them. The CDR3 loop spans 13 amino acids. As DNA, the CDR3 is TGTGCCAGCAGTGAAGGCTTTAAACTTGGCTACACCTTC. It translates to CASSEGFKLGYTF.

The V gene is TRBV5-1, the J gene TRBJ1-6; no firm D call. Looked up from germline, CDR1 is SGHRS and CDR2 is YFSETQ. There are 11 residues in the CDR3. V was shortened by 4 bases and J by 14 bases, with 10 bases between the two germline ends. The DNA of the CDR3 is TGCGCCAGCAGCCGGGCCCTTTCCCTCCACTTT. It yields the protein CASSRALSLHF.

This clonotype has a single count. This rearrangement joins TRBV10-3 to TRBJ1-1; D ambiguous. Germline assignment: CDR1 ENHRY and CDR2 SYGVKD. Deletions cut 5 bases from V and 0 bases from J, with 7 bases between. The CDR3 runs to 13 residues. The CDR3 region is CAISQNLNTEAFF. CDR3 DNA sequence: TGTGCCATCAGTCAGAATTTGAACACTGAAGCTTTCTTT.

The sample holds a few counts of this clonotype. The V and J genes are TRBV20-1 and TRBJ2-3, with no clear D. The CDR3 sequence is 14 residues long. The germline V gene encodes CDR1 DFQATT and CDR2 SNEGSKA (reference sequence). V was shortened by 2 bases and J by 2 bases, with 11 bases between the two germline ends. CDR3 nucleotide sequence: TGCAGTGCTAGACCGACGGAATCCACAGATACGCAGTATTTT. Its protein product is CSARPTESTDTQYF.

This clonotype was counted a few times. V gene TRBV6-1 combines with J gene TRBJ2-1; a possible D gene is TRBD1 (6 bases). Germline CDR1 reads MNHNS; CDR2 reads SASEGT. V shed 4 bases and J shed 2 bases, with 12 bases lying between them. CDR3 length: 15 residues. CDR3 DNA: TGTGCCAGCAGTGTACGGGACAACCCCTACAATGAGCAGTTCTTC. The encoded protein is CASSVRDNPYNEQFF.

A few counts support this clonotype. The V and J genes are TRBV2 and TRBJ1-2, with D tentatively TRBD1 (5 bases). Trimming took 7 bases from V and 11 from J, leaving 14 bases between them. The germline CDR1 and CDR2 sequences are SNHLY and FYNNEI. This CDR3 contains 11 residues. In DNA form, the CDR3 reads TGTGCCAGCACGGACATTGGCCCTTACACCTTC. It encodes CASTDIGPYTF.